This TCR beta chain was obtained from a study of CD8 T cells in Susac syndrome (dated by TCRdb to 2018 to 2020). Context from the whole study: Among the sequenced Susac syndrome patients, more than five had clinically active disease and eight or nine were in clinical remission. At blood withdrawal, Susac syndrome patients were either therapy-naive, taking corticosteroids (in some cases with IVIg as well), or taking IVIg alone. Whether CD8+ T cell activation and differentiation in Susac syndrome was antigen driven was tested using repertoire sequencing. Overall study results and their limits: The number of individuals in the TCR sequencing and HLA analysis was acknowledged as relatively small. The CD4+ T cell repertoire of patients with Susac syndrome showed no detectable clonal expansion.

With respect to this clonotype: There is no known antigen for this receptor. No much larger clonotype is one base removed from it; base qualities were not supplied.

From cysteine to phenylalanine, the CDR3 is 14 amino acids long. Only the CDR3 DNA is retained, 42 bases long and in frame from the first base. CDR1 and CDR2 are drawn from the germline V gene (reference sequence): LGHDT, YNNKEL. The junction carries 4 bases between V and J, which are trimmed by 0 bases and 1 base respectively. Peripheral blood CD8+ and CD4+ T cells from healthy donors, Susac syndrome patients and multiple sclerosis patients were profiled by high-throughput TCR beta sequencing. The Susac syndrome patients fulfilled recently defined diagnostic criteria for definite or probable disease. CD8+ TEMRA cells were enriched by FACS, while bulk CD8+ and CD4+ T cells were purified by magnetic negative isolation. Blood was collected in EDTA tubes and processed within 24 hours, with PBMCs isolated through density gradient centrifugation. PBMCs intended for TCR sequencing were cryopreserved in liquid nitrogen and thawed later in a water bath at 37 degrees C. A purity of at least 90% was achieved for sorted or isolated CD4+, CD8+ and CD8+ TEMRA cells.

RNA was extracted using the RNeasy kit, and roughly 0.45 to 1 microgram was reverse transcribed with random hexamers. TCR beta CDR3 regions were amplified with the immunoSEQ multiplex PCR assay covering 54 Vbeta and 13 Jbeta segments. To correct PCR amplification bias, a synthetic template baseline was used for both primer optimization and computational correction. Under the source paper's analysis protocol: Reads were annotated to V, D and J genes according to IMGT and were analyzed with immunoSEQ Analyzer, with only productive sequences retained. Clonality was computed as one minus Shannon entropy normalized by log2 of the number of productive unique sequences. Public and private clones were assessed among the 100 most prevalent clones of each patient and control. Susac-specific clones were defined as absent from healthy and MS cohorts, some 1,000 published viral clones and other ImmuneACCESS disease sequences. Through fastp at Q25 and MiXCR, TCRdb rebuilt clones from the public reads, retaining in-frame beta chains. Rows matching on CDR3 protein sequence are summarized as one entry with the most common DNA and genes. These V and J calls are TCRdb output, not the study's own analysis. The sample table contains 150,000 to 190,000 distinct CDR3 sequences; only one count was recorded for 90% to 95% of them. The ten largest clones take up 0.16% of the sample.

The TCR comes from a human donor with Susac syndrome. What was sequenced was CD4+ T cells from PBMCs. The V and J segments used are TRBV3-1 and TRBJ1-5, with no reliable assignment of the D segment. The CDR3 in this case is CASSQDVSNQPQHF. The nucleotide sequence reads as follows: TGTGCCAGCAGCCAAGATGTCAGCAATCAGCCCCAGCATTTT.